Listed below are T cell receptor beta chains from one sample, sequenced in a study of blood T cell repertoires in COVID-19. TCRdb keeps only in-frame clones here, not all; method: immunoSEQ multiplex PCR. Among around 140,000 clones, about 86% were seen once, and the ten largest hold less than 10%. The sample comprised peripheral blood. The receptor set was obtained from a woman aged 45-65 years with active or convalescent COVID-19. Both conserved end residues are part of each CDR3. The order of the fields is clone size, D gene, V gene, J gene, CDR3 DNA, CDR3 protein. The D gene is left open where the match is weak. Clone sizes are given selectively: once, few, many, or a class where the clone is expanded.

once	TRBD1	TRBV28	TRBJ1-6	TGTGCCAGCAGTTTAGGGGACAGAGATAATTCACCCCTCCACTTT	CASSLGDRDNSPLHF
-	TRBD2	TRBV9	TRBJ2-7	TGTGCCAGCAGCGTAGAGGGAGGGGACGACGAGCAGTACTTC	CASSVEGGDDEQYF
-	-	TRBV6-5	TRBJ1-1	TGTGCCAGCAGTTACTCACAGGGATCGGGCACTGAAGCTTTCTTT	CASSYSQGSGTEAFF
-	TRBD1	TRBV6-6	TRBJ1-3	TGTGCCAGCAGTTACGGGTCTAGGGGGCATGGAAACACCATATATTTT	CASSYGSRGHGNTIYF
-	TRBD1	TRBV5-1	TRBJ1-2	TGCGCCAGCAGCCAGACAGGGGGCAGCTATGGCTACACCTTC	CASSQTGGSYGYTF
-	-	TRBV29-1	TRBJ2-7	TGCAGCGTTGAACCTGTTACGGGTCCCTACGAGCAGTACTTC	CSVEPVTGPYEQYF
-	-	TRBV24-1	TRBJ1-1	TGTGCCACCAGTGATTCCCAACTAACCTCTATGGATAGGGCTTTCTTT	CATSDSQLTSMDRAFF
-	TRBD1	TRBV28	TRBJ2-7	TGTGCCAGCAGCTCGACCGGGACAGGTACCTACGAGCAGTACTTC	CASSSTGTGTYEQYF
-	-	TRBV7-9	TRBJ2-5	TGTGCCAGCAGCCCGGGGACGGGAGAAGTAGAGACCCAGTACTTC	CASSPGTGEVETQYF
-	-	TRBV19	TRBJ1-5	TGTGCCAGTAACACAGGGTTTCAGCCCCAGCATTTT	CASNTGFQPQHF
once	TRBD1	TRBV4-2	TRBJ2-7	TGTGCCAGCAGCCAAGCCGAAGGACAGGGATCCTACGAGCAGTACTTC	CASSQAEGQGSYEQYF
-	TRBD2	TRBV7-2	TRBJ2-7	TGTGCCAGCCGTACTAGCGGGAGCTCCTACGAGCAGTACTTC	CASRTSGSSYEQYF
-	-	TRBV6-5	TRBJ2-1	TGTGCCAGCAGTTCGAGAGGTAGCGGCTCCTACAATGAGCAGTTCTTC	CASSSRGSGSYNEQFF
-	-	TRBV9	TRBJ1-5	TGTGTCAGCAGCGTAGGGTCAGGGAGCAATCAGCCCCAGCATTTT	CVSSVGSGSNQPQHF
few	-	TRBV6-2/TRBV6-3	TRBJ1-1	TGTGCCAGCAGCGGCCGGGGGGGGTATGGCACTGAAGCTTTCTTT	CASSGRGGYGTEAFF
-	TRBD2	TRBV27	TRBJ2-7	TGTGCCAGCAGTTTTAGGGAGGGGAACAACGAGCAGTACTTC	CASSFREGNNEQYF
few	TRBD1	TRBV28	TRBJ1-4	TGTGCCAGCAGTCTACAGGGGGCGAGAGAAAAACTGTTTTTT	CASSLQGAREKLFF
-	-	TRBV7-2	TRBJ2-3	TGTGCCAGCAGCTATCAGACTAGCACAGATACGCAGTATTTT	CASSYQTSTDTQYF
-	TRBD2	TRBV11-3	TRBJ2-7	TGTGCCAGCAGCAGACTAGCGGGGACTTGCGAGCAGTACTTC	CASSRLAGTCEQYF
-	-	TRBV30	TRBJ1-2	TGTGCCCGCCGGGATTACTATGGCTACACCTTC	CARRDYYGYTF
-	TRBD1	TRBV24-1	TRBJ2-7	TGTGCCACCAGTGAGGGACAGTCGGCCTACGAGCAGTACTTC	CATSEGQSAYEQYF
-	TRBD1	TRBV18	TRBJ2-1	TGTGCCAGCTCACCATTAACAGGGGCCGATAACTACAATGAGCAGTTCTTC	CASSPLTGADNYNEQFF
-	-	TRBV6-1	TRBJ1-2	TGTGCCAGCAGTGAAGAATGGGGGAGGGGGGTCTATGGCTACACCTTC	CASSEEWGRGVYGYTF
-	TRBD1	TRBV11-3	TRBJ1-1	TGTGCCAGCAGCTCAGGACAGGGAGAAGCTTTCTTT	CASSSGQGEAFF
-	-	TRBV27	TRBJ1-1	TGTGCCAGCAGTTTACAGGTGGACACTGAAGCTTTCTTT	CASSLQVDTEAFF
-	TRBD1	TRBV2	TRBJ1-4	TGTGCCAGCAGTGGTCGACAGGGAGAAAAACTGTTTTTT	CASSGRQGEKLFF
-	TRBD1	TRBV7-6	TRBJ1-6	TGTGCCAGCAGACCCGGGACAGGACGGGCACCCCTCCACTTT	CASRPGTGRAPLHF
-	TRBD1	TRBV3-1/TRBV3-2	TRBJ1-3	TGTGCCAGCAGCCAATACAGGGGGCAAGGAAACACCATATATTTT	CASSQYRGQGNTIYF
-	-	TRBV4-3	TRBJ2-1	TGCGCCAGCAGCCAAGCGGGAGACAATGAGCAGTTCTTC	CASSQAGDNEQFF
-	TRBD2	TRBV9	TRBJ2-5	TGTGCCAGCAGCGTGGAGGGGACTACCCAAGAGACCCAGTACTTC	CASSVEGTTQETQYF
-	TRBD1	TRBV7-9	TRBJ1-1	TGTGCCAGCAGCTTAGCTACAGGGGTGAACACTGAAGCTTTCTTT	CASSLATGVNTEAFF
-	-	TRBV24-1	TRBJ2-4	TGTGCCACCAGCAGTTCAGGGGTCAAAAACATTCAGTACTTC	CATSSSGVKNIQYF
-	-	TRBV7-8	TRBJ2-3	TGTGCCAGCAGCTTAGTTAGCTCAGATACGCAGTATTTT	CASSLVSSDTQYF
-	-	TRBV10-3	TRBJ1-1	TGTGCCTCCCGTCCACATCAGAACACTGAAGCTTTCTTT	CASRPHQNTEAFF
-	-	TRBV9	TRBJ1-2	TGTGCCAGCAGCGTAGGTTGGCCCCATGGCTACACCTTC	CASSVGWPHGYTF
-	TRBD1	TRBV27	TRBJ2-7	TGTGCCAGCAGCCCCGCAGGGGGCAATCCCTACGAGCAGTACTTC	CASSPAGGNPYEQYF
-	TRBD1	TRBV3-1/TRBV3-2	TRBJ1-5	TGTGCCAGCAGCCAAGGACAGGGGAGTCATCAGCCCCAGCATTTT	CASSQGQGSHQPQHF
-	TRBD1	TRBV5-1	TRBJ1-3	TGCGCCAGCAGCTTGGGGGACAGGGGAGTTGGAAACACCATATATTTT	CASSLGDRGVGNTIYF
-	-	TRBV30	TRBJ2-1	TGTGCCTGGAGTGTAGGGACTCTCACGTCTGAGCAGTTCTTC	CAWSVGTLTSEQFF
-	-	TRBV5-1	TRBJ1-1	TGCGCCAGCACCTCGGACAGCGTAATGAACACTGAAGCTTTCTTT	CASTSDSVMNTEAFF
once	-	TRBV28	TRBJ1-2	TGTGCCAGCAGTACGACAGGTTCAGGGTATGGCTACACCTTC	CASSTTGSGYGYTF
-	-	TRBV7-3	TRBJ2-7	TGTGCCAGCAGCTTACAACCCGGGACTGGAACCTACGAGCAGTACTTC	CASSLQPGTGTYEQYF
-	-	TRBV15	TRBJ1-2	TGTGCCACCAGCAGAGGGGCCGTGGGCTACACCTTC	CATSRGAVGYTF
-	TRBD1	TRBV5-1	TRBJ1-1	TGCGCCAGCAGACAGGGGGCCGGGAGTGAAGCTTTCTTT	CASRQGAGSEAFF
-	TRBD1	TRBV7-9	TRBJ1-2	TGTGCCAGCAGCCAACCGGGACAGGGGGCTATAGCTAACTATGGCTACACCTTC	CASSQPGQGAIANYGYTF
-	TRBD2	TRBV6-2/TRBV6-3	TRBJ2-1	TGTGCCAGCAGTTGGGTAGCGGGAGGGCCACCCTACAATGAGCAGTTCTTC	CASSWVAGGPPYNEQFF
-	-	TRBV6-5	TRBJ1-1	TGTGCCAGCAGTTACCATCGACAGAGAGACACTGAAGCTTTCTTT	CASSYHRQRDTEAFF
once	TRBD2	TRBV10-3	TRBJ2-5	TGTGCCATCAGTCTAAGCGGGGAAGAGACCCAGTACTTC	CAISLSGEETQYF
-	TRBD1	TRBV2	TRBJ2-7	TGTGCCAGCAGTCGGACAGGGGTTTACCGATACGAGCAGTACTTC	CASSRTGVYRYEQYF
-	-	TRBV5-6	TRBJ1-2	TGTGCCAGCAGCTTTGGGCGGGTCTACGCGAGAGATGGCTACACCTTC	CASSFGRVYARDGYTF